Below are 5 T cell receptor beta chains sequenced from a single sample in a study of regulatory T cells in long-lasting Graves disease (dated by TCRdb to the early 2020s). The method was multiplex PCR. Sequencing was performed on an Illumina HiSeq 4000. To build TCR beta libraries, CDR3 regions were amplified by Arm-PCR using iRepertoire HTBI primers. Starting from the raw public reads, TCRdb applied fastp trimming at Q25, assembled clones with MiXCR and retained in-frame beta chains. One record per CDR3 amino acid sequence lists the most common genes and DNA. The table for this sample lists about 430,000 distinct CDR3 sequences; 20% to 25% of them were counted only once. The ten largest clones represent roughly an eighth of the sample. Explained via the paper, the time point label denotes: persistent/refractory GD, antithyroid drugs over 5 years with positive TRAb. For both TCR sequencing and RNA sequencing, RNA was extracted from PBMCs using TRIzol.

Specimen: peripheral blood mononuclear cells (PBMCs), collected when the disease was refractory, from a patient treated with antithyroid drugs. The source is a female donor with Graves disease.

A note on this clonotype: A much larger clone sits a single nucleotide away, making a read error possible. This chain connects TRBV6-1 to TRBJ2-7; the match to TRBD2 covers 16 bases. J gave up 9 bases and V 10 bases, and 12 bases lay outside the gene matches. This CDR3 contains 15 residues. From germline, CDR1 is MNHNS and CDR2 SASEGT. CDR3 nucleotide sequence: TGTGCCACCGCGGGACTAGCGGGAGGGCCGCACGGGCAGTACTTC. Amino acid sequence: CATAGLAGGPHGQYF.

In this sample, this clonotype turned up many times. The chain carries TRBV20-1 and TRBJ2-4; D gene uncertain. With 6 bases removed from V and 9 bases from J, the gap between germline ends came to 12 bases. Per germline, CDR1 DFQATT and CDR2 SNEGSKA (reference sequence). There are 11 residues in the CDR3. CDR3: CSAKGIGIQYF. In DNA form, the CDR3 reads TGCAGTGCCAAGGGTATCGGCATTCAGTACTTC.

The chain combines TRBV29-1 with TRBJ2-5; 13 bases align to TRBD2. CDR1 is SQVTM and CDR2 is ANQGSEA in the germline V gene. The CDR3 totals 18 residues. The junction had 19 bases not matched to a gene; V was cut back by 8 bases and J by 4 bases. The CDR3 DNA follows: TGCAGCTACTATGTCCCACTAGCGGGAGGGCCGGGGGGAGAGACCCAGTACTTC. Its translation is CSYYVPLAGGPGGETQYF. Full variable domain (missing parts from reference TRBV29-1 and TRBJ2-5): SAVISQKPSRDICQRGTSLTIQCQVDSQVTMMFWYRQQPGQSLTLIATANQGSEATYESGFVIDKFPISRPNLTFSTLTVSNMSPEDSSIYLCSYYVPLAGGPGGETQYFGPGTRLLVL.

This clonotype occurred a few times. The CDR3 loop reads CSAPLERSSPYNEQFF. The CDR3 bases are TGCAGCGCCCCCCTCGAGCGGTCCTCACCCTACAATGAGCAGTTCTTC. The genes are TRBV29-1 and TRBJ2-1; D is possibly TRBD2 (5 bases). Germline values: CDR1 SQVTM, CDR2 ANQGSEA. This CDR3 has 16 residues. Trimming pared 7 bases from V and 2 bases from J, leaving 21 bases between.

This clonotype was counted at least ten times. The V and J genes are TRBV6-1 and TRBJ2-7; TRBD1 matches at 9 bases. The germline gives CDR1 MNHNS, CDR2 SASEGT. CDR3 length: 17 residues. The V gene end was trimmed by 7 bases and the J gene end by 3 bases; junction bases not matched to a gene: 16. CDR3 DNA sequence: TGTGCCAGCAAGCTTTTCACTGATGGACAGGGGAACTACGAGCAGTACTTC. Protein: CASKLFTDGQGNYEQYF.